This TCR beta chain appears in the sequencing data of a study of PD-1 blockade in classical Hodgkin lymphoma. Notes on the study in general: Patients with a complete response exhibited baseline diversity comparable to newly diagnosed patients. TCR diversity at baseline was reported to be reduced in newly diagnosed patients relative to healthy donors.

Remarks on this clone: What it binds is unknown.

CDR1 is WSHSY and CDR2 is SAAADI in the germline V gene. The CDR3 is 13 residues long. Trimming took 7 bases from V and 6 from J, leaving 12 bases between them. The time point: cycle 4 day 1 (C4D1), after about 6 weeks of nivolumab. No patient escaped relapse after autologous stem cell transplantation, and brentuximab vedotin exposure varied. The patients, who had relapsed/refractory classical Hodgkin lymphoma, achieved best responses of complete response, partial response or progressive disease. Assay: immunoSEQ multiplex PCR; the TCRdb copy retains only in-frame clones and omits some. The repertoire includes some 110,000 clones, roughly 90% of them detected once, and roughly 19% sits in the top ten.

This TCR was sampled from a human donor with classical Hodgkin lymphoma. The sequencing here drew on peripheral blood mononuclear cells (PBMCs), taken before the fourth cycle of nivolumab. The chain uses TRBV10-2 and TRBJ2-2, with D possibly being TRBD1 (6 bases). CDR3 nucleotide sequence: TGCGCCAGCATACAGGGTCTTCCCGGGGAGCTGTTTTTT. It yields the protein CASIQGLPGELFF.